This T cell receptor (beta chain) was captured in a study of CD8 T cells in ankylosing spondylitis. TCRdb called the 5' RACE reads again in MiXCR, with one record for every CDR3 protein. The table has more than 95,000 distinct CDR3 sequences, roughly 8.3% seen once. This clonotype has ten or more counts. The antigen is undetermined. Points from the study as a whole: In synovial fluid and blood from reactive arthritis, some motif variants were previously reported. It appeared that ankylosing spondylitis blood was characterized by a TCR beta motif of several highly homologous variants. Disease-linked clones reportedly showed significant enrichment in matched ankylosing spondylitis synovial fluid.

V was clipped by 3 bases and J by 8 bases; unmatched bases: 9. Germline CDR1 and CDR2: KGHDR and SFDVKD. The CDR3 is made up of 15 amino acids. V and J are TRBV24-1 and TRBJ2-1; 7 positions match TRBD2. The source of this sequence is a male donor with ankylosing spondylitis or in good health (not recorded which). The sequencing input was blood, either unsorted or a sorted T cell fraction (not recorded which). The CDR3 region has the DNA TGTGCCACCAGTGATGACAACCGGGGGGTAGATGAGCAGTTCTTC. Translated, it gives CATSDDNRGVDEQFF.